The clone carrying this T cell receptor beta chain has a count of ten or more. The CDR3 spans 13 residues. CDR1 and CDR2 from the germline V gene are SGHVS and FQNEAQ. With V trimmed by 5 bases and J by 3 bases, 2 bases remained unmatched. Unique molecular identifiers were used to barcode this TCRbeta library. Using its own MiXCR run on the PCR reads, TCRdb lists one record per CDR3 protein. The table includes approximately 200,000 distinct CDR3 sequences, approximately 15% detected once. The sample is drawn from a study of T-cell reconstitution after alpha-beta-depleted transplantation in children. The source of this sequence is a human donor who donated a stem cell graft to a child with acute lymphoblastic leukemia. This specimen was PBMCs from the stem cell graft donor, taken from the stem cell graft. The J gene is TRBJ2-7, the V gene TRBV7-8, with 9 bases aligning to TRBD1. CDR3 nucleotide sequence: TGTGCCAGCAGCAGGGGACAGGGCTACGAGCAGTACTTC. Translation gives CASSRGQGYEQYF.